Listed below are T cell receptor beta chains from one sample, sequenced in a study of blood T cell repertoires in COVID-19. Here immunoSEQ multiplex PCR was the method, and the copy in TCRdb shows in-frame clones only, minus some. The table records hundreds of thousands of clones, roughly 80% of them present only once. The specimen sequenced was peripheral blood. The receptors stem from a woman of 80 years or more with active or convalescent COVID-19. Each CDR3 is given with its conserved first and last residue. Fields, in order: V gene, D gene, clone size, J gene, CDR3 protein, CDR3 DNA. A D gene is named only where the DNA matches it firmly. Some rows have no size entry. The others give once, few or many, or a class for an expanded clone.

V: TRBV29-1; D: TRBD2; size: NA; J: TRBJ2-1; CDR3: CSVEGLAGVASYNEQFF; DNA: TGCAGCGTTGAGGGACTAGCGGGAGTCGCGTCCTACAATGAGCAGTTCTTC
V: TRBV6-2/TRBV6-3; D: TRBD1; size: many; J: TRBJ2-7; CDR3: CASSILGQGIGEQYF; DNA: TGTGCCAGCAGTATACTGGGACAGGGGATCGGCGAGCAGTACTTC
V: TRBV28; D: TRBD1; size: NA; J: TRBJ1-2; CDR3: CASTLTPGQGKGYTF; DNA: TGTGCCAGCACACTCACCCCGGGACAGGGGAAGGGCTACACCTTC
V: TRBV2; D: TRBD1; size: NA; J: TRBJ1-1; CDR3: CASRLTGQQKNTEAFF; DNA: TGTGCCAGCAGACTCACGGGACAGCAAAAGAACACTGAAGCTTTCTTT
V: TRBV9; D: NA; size: NA; J: TRBJ2-3; CDR3: CASSPNSASTDTQYF; DNA: TGTGCCAGCAGCCCCAATAGCGCTAGCACAGATACGCAGTATTTT
V: TRBV27; D: NA; size: NA; J: TRBJ1-6; CDR3: CASSLSQPNSPLHF; DNA: TGTGCCAGCAGTTTGTCACAGCCTAATTCACCCCTCCACTTT
V: TRBV5-4; D: TRBD1; size: NA; J: TRBJ1-6; CDR3: CASSSPDRAGSPLHF; DNA: TGTGCCAGCAGCTCACCGGACAGGGCGGGTTCACCCCTCCACTTT
V: TRBV19; D: TRBD1; size: few; J: TRBJ1-5; CDR3: CASRAGQGHNQPQHF; DNA: TGTGCCAGTAGGGCCGGACAGGGGCATAATCAGCCCCAGCATTTT
V: TRBV4-2; D: TRBD2; size: NA; J: TRBJ2-1; CDR3: CASREHRLASNEQFF; DNA: TGTGCCAGCAGAGAACACAGACTAGCAAGCAATGAGCAGTTCTTC
V: TRBV24-1; D: NA; size: NA; J: TRBJ1-2; CDR3: CATSDFNPDRRGNYGYTF; DNA: TGTGCCACCAGTGATTTTAACCCCGACAGAAGGGGCAACTATGGCTACACCTTC
V: TRBV21-1; D: NA; size: NA; J: TRBJ2-2; CDR3: CASSKVEREASGAGELFF; DNA: TGTGCCAGCAGCAAAGTGGAGCGGGAGGCTTCCGGGGCCGGGGAGCTGTTTTTT
V: TRBV28; D: NA; size: NA; J: TRBJ1-1; CDR3: CASSLGGVILNTEAFF; DNA: TGTGCCAGCAGCCTAGGGGGAGTCATACTGAACACTGAAGCTTTCTTT
V: TRBV10-3; D: TRBD2; size: NA; J: TRBJ2-1; CDR3: CAISESSGRGDEQFF; DNA: TGTGCCATCAGTGAGTCCAGCGGGAGAGGAGATGAGCAGTTCTTC
V: TRBV24-1; D: NA; size: NA; J: TRBJ1-4; CDR3: CATSDSTGPEEKLFF; DNA: TGTGCCACCAGTGATTCAACAGGTCCAGAGGAAAAACTGTTTTTT
V: TRBV27; D: NA; size: NA; J: TRBJ2-1; CDR3: CASRRNRDEMASYNEQFF; DNA: TGTGCCAGCAGGAGGAACAGGGATGAGATGGCCTCCTACAATGAGCAGTTCTTC
V: TRBV2; D: TRBD1; size: NA; J: TRBJ1-4; CDR3: CASRRDRGREKLFF; DNA: TGTGCCAGCAGAAGGGACAGGGGGCGTGAAAAACTGTTTTTT
V: TRBV18; D: TRBD2; size: NA; J: TRBJ2-7; CDR3: CASSPGLAGVSYEQYF; DNA: TGTGCCAGCTCACCGGGACTAGCGGGAGTTTCCTACGAGCAGTACTTC
V: TRBV6-5; D: NA; size: NA; J: TRBJ1-4; CDR3: CASRQAIANEKLFF; DNA: TGTGCCAGCAGGCAGGCTATAGCTAATGAAAAACTGTTTTTT
V: TRBV11-3; D: TRBD2; size: NA; J: TRBJ2-5; CDR3: CASSYGTSTETQYF; DNA: TGTGCCAGCAGCTACGGGACTAGCACTGAGACCCAGTACTTC
V: TRBV30; D: NA; size: NA; J: TRBJ2-7; CDR3: CAWSHGFYEQYF; DNA: TGTGCCTGGAGTCACGGTTTCTACGAGCAGTACTTC
V: TRBV4-2; D: TRBD2; size: NA; J: TRBJ2-3; CDR3: CASSQALAGGITDTQYF; DNA: TGTGCCAGCAGCCAAGCTCTAGCGGGGGGAATCACAGATACGCAGTATTTT
V: TRBV18; D: NA; size: few; J: TRBJ1-4; CDR3: CASSHSATNEKLFF; DNA: TGTGCCAGCTCACATTCAGCAACTAATGAAAAACTGTTTTTT
V: TRBV5-4; D: NA; size: once; J: TRBJ2-5; CDR3: CASSAEHQETQYF; DNA: TGTGCCAGCAGCGCCGAGCACCAAGAGACCCAGTACTTC
V: TRBV19; D: TRBD1; size: NA; J: TRBJ1-6; CDR3: CASSIDHRQGNSPLHF; DNA: TGTGCCAGTAGTATAGATCATCGACAGGGAAATTCACCCCTCCACTTT
V: TRBV19; D: TRBD2; size: once; J: TRBJ2-7; CDR3: CASSKGLVGSGYEQYF; DNA: TGTGCCAGTAGTAAAGGACTAGTCGGGAGCGGCTACGAGCAGTACTTC
V: TRBV6-5; D: NA; size: NA; J: TRBJ2-7; CDR3: CASSYGSLIYEQYF; DNA: TGTGCCAGCAGTTACGGGTCACTAATCTACGAGCAGTACTTC
V: TRBV5-1; D: TRBD2; size: NA; J: TRBJ2-3; CDR3: CASSLVLAETTDTQYF; DNA: TGCGCCAGCAGCTTGGTGCTAGCGGAGACAACAGATACGCAGTATTTT
V: TRBV30; D: TRBD2; size: NA; J: TRBJ2-3; CDR3: CAWRLAGGLGTDTQYF; DNA: TGTGCCTGGAGACTAGCGGGAGGGCTAGGCACAGATACGCAGTATTTT
V: TRBV30; D: NA; size: NA; J: TRBJ2-3; CDR3: CAAKGGSTDTQYF; DNA: TGTGCCGCGAAGGGGGGGAGCACAGATACGCAGTATTTT
V: TRBV10-3; D: NA; size: NA; J: TRBJ1-5; CDR3: CAISESGSQPQHF; DNA: TGTGCCATCAGTGAGTCGGGTAGCCAGCCCCAGCATTTT
V: TRBV7-8; D: TRBD1; size: few; J: TRBJ1-1; CDR3: CASSLRTGNTEAFF; DNA: TGTGCCAGCAGCCTCAGGACAGGGAACACTGAAGCTTTCTTT
V: TRBV5-1; D: NA; size: NA; J: TRBJ1-3; CDR3: CASSLTVSGNTIYF; DNA: TGCGCCAGCAGCTTGACAGTCTCTGGAAACACCATATATTTT
V: TRBV6-5; D: NA; size: NA; J: TRBJ1-5; CDR3: CASSYSGSSNQPQHF; DNA: TGTGCCAGCAGTTACTCAGGGAGTAGCAATCAGCCCCAGCATTTT
V: TRBV30; D: TRBD1; size: NA; J: TRBJ2-2; CDR3: CAWSVPGGSHGELFF; DNA: TGTGCCTGGAGTGTACCAGGGGGCAGTCACGGGGAGCTGTTTTTT
V: TRBV6-5; D: TRBD1; size: NA; J: TRBJ1-1; CDR3: CASNLDRGNTEAFF; DNA: TGTGCCAGCAACCTAGACAGGGGGAACACTGAAGCTTTCTTT
V: TRBV18; D: TRBD1; size: NA; J: TRBJ2-2; CDR3: CASSPQGTEAGELFF; DNA: TGTGCCAGCTCACCACAAGGGACAGAGGCCGGGGAGCTGTTTTTT
V: TRBV6-5; D: NA; size: NA; J: TRBJ1-5; CDR3: CASSPVTGHQPQHF; DNA: TGTGCCAGCAGTCCTGTCACAGGCCATCAGCCCCAGCATTTT
V: TRBV7-8; D: NA; size: NA; J: TRBJ1-2; CDR3: CASSLGQGYTF; DNA: TGTGCCAGCAGCTTAGGACAGGGCTACACCTTC
V: TRBV2; D: NA; size: NA; J: TRBJ1-1; CDR3: CASIGGPNTEAFF; DNA: TGTGCCAGCATCGGAGGTCCGAACACTGAAGCTTTCTTT
V: TRBV5-4; D: TRBD1; size: many; J: TRBJ2-7; CDR3: CASSFPGQNEQYF; DNA: TGTGCCAGCAGCTTTCCGGGACAGAACGAGCAGTACTTC
V: TRBV30; D: TRBD2; size: once; J: TRBJ2-3; CDR3: CAWTSGGDTQYF; DNA: TGTGCCTGGACTAGCGGGGGTGATACGCAGTATTTT
V: TRBV28; D: TRBD1; size: NA; J: TRBJ1-2; CDR3: CASSQNRGRNYGYTF; DNA: TGTGCCAGCAGTCAAAACAGGGGGCGTAACTATGGCTACACCTTC
V: TRBV4-1; D: TRBD1; size: NA; J: TRBJ2-2; CDR3: CASSQALDRVGTGELFF; DNA: TGCGCCAGCAGCCAAGCCCTTGACAGGGTTGGCACCGGGGAGCTGTTTTTT
V: TRBV5-4; D: TRBD1; size: NA; J: TRBJ2-3; CDR3: CASSSDQQGARDTQYF; DNA: TGTGCCAGCAGCAGCGACCAACAGGGGGCGAGGGATACGCAGTATTTT